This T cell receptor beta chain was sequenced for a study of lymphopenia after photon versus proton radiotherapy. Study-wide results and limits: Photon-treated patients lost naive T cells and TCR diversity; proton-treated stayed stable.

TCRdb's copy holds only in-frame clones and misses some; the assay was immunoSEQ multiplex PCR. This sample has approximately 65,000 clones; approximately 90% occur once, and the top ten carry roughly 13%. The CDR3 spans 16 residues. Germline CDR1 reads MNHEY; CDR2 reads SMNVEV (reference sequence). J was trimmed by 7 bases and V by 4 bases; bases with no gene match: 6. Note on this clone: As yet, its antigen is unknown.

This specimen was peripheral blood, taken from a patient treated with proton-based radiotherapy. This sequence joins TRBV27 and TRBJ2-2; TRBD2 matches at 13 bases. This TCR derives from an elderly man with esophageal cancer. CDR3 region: CASSSIGTSGVGELFF. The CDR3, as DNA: TGTGCCAGCAGTTCGATAGGGACTAGCGGGGTCGGGGAGCTGTTTTTT.